This record looks at one T cell receptor beta chain sequence and its context. This clonotype was counted between two and nine times. This clone's antigen is unknown. Base qualities are missing; no much larger clone stands one base away. CDR1 and CDR2 are read off the germline V gene (reference sequence) as LNHNV and YYDKDF. Inclusive of the bounding cysteine and phenylalanine, the CDR3 is 13 residues long. Only the CDR3 part of the read is kept: 39 bases, read in frame from the first base. V is pruned by 6 bases and J by 6 bases, leaving 6 bases of the junction without a gene match. To demonstrate the VDJtools post-analysis software, TCR beta repertoires were profiled from the peripheral blood of over ten young patients with multiple sclerosis. The patients with multiple sclerosis were children and adolescents between about 6 and 15 years of age. The library was prepared using PCR. Sequencing took place on an Illumina HiSeq 2500. To reduce PCR and sequencing biases, unique molecular identifiers were built into the TCR beta cDNA libraries. Some 500,000 cDNA molecules were obtained for every 1 to 10 million input T cells, so each molecule roughly corresponded to one T cell. The patient libraries were prepared and sequenced with the same protocol used for the earlier healthy control dataset. Within a given batch, samples were prepared together, multiplexed and sequenced on the same HiSeq lane. Per the original workflow: Raw barcoded reads were processed with MIGEC, and single-read molecular identifier groups were discarded before consensus assembly and CDR3 extraction. VDJtools was used for post-analysis of the clonotype tables, with diversity normalized by down-sampling every dataset to the smallest sample size. In repertoire overlap clustering, CDR3 amino acid sequences, but not nucleotide sequences, were matched to correct batch-related cross-sample contamination. TCRdb cleaned the public reads at Q25 with fastp, built clones with MiXCR and kept in-frame beta chains. Each entry merges the rows of one CDR3 protein and shows their most common DNA and genes. The V and J calls and clone size come from TCRdb's table, not from the authors' own analysis. For this sample the table gives roughly 730,000 distinct CDR3 sequences, of which roughly 27% were detected only once. The top ten clones comprise about 0.5% of the sample.

The data originate from a study of post-analysis software for immune sequencing data (dated by TCRdb to 2015 to 2017). At the level of the whole study: Recorded disease courses included relapsing-remitting, secondary progressive and progressive-relapsing multiple sclerosis, with some patients lacking subtype annotation. Patient repertoires were compared against over ten previously published healthy control repertoires from donors aged roughly 6 to 27 years. A subset of samples was prepared in parallel using single-end sample barcoding, then pooled and co-amplified after Illumina adapter ligation. General study outcomes and caveats: Patients showed significantly higher frequencies than controls for several TRBV segments, among them TRBV5-6, TRBV5-1 and TRBV20-1. When samples were clustered directly using the F measure, samples prepared in the same batch co-clustered strongly, which prompted a batch-effect correction. The multiple sclerosis patient group was slightly younger than the control group. Compared with controls, multiple sclerosis patients had significantly lower normalized Chao1 diversity, a finding suggesting substantial peripheral T-cell clonal expansion.

Material for sequencing was blood. This TCR was recovered from a girl aged 10 to 17 with multiple sclerosis. This receptor chain uses TRBV15 and TRBJ2-3, with 7 bases aligning to TRBD1. DNA sequence: TGTGCCACCAGGTCGACAGGGCTGGATACGCAGTATTTT. Translated, this is CATRSTGLDTQYF.